This T cell receptor beta chain was found in a study of blood T cell repertoires in COVID-19. This table comes from immunoSEQ multiplex PCR, and its TCRdb copy is limited to in-frame clones, with some not included. The sample holds around 110,000 clones, approximately 80% seen once. Specimen: peripheral blood. This clonotype originated in a woman aged 70-85 years with acute or convalescent COVID-19.

The chain's CDR3 is CASEGGPANQPQHF. The CDR3 nucleotides read TGTGCCAGTGAGGGCGGCCCTGCTAATCAGCCCCAGCATTTT. V is TRBV2 and J is TRBJ1-5; D not resolved. The ends were cut back, 9 bases at V and 4 bases at J, with 16 bases in the middle. The CDR3 spans 14 residues. CDR1 and CDR2 (germline): SNHLY, FYNNEI.